This T cell receptor beta chain was captured by sequencing in a study of blood T cell repertoires in COVID-19. CDR3 length equals 15 residues. Germline V CDR1 and CDR2: LNHDA, SQIVND (reference sequence). Trimming cost V 0 bases and J 4 bases, with 10 bases left between them. TCRdb keeps only in-frame clones here, not all; method: immunoSEQ multiplex PCR. The data contain about 70,000 clones, 90% of them singletons. The TCR comes from a human donor in a cohort sampled during active COVID-19. V is TRBV19 and J is TRBJ1-5; D is undetermined. Input material: peripheral blood. CDR3 region: CASSIDSGKNQPQHF. The CDR3 DNA reads TGTGCCAGTAGTATAGATTCAGGTAAAAATCAGCCCCAGCATTTT.